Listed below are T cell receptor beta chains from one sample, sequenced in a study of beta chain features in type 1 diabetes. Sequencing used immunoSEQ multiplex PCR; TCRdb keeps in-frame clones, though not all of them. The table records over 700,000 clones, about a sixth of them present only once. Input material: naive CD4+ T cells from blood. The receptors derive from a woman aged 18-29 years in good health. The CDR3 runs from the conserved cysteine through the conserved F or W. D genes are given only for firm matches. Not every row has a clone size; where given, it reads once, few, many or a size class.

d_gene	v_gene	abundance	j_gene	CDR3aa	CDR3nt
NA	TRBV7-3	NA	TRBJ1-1	CASSLSGTLNSEAFF	TGTGCCAGCAGCTTAAGCGGGACTCTCAACTCTGAAGCTTTCTTT
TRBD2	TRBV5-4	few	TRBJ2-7	CASRRTLTSGTGTYEQYF	TGTGCCAGCCGGCGGACGTTGACTAGCGGGACCGGTACCTACGAGCAGTACTTC
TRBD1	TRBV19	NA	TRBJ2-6	CASSSGQGAAGANVLTF	TGTGCCAGTAGTTCTGGACAGGGAGCCGCTGGGGCCAACGTCCTGACTTTC
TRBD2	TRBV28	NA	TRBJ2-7	CASSNAGGSDEQYF	TGTGCCAGCAGTAACGCGGGAGGCTCGGACGAGCAGTACTTC
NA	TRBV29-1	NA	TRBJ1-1	CSVGQLNTEAFF	TGCAGCGTTGGGCAGTTGAACACTGAAGCTTTCTTT
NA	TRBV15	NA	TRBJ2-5	CATSLRFGQETQYF	TGTGCCACCAGTCTTCGTTTCGGGCAAGAGACCCAGTACTTC
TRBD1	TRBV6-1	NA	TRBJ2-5	CASSPDRAQETQYF	TGTGCCAGCAGCCCGGACAGGGCACAAGAGACCCAGTACTTC
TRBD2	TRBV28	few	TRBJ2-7	CAVSSGSLSYEQYF	TGTGCAGTGTCTAGCGGGAGTCTTAGTTACGAGCAGTACTTC
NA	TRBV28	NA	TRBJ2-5	CASSQLAGQETQYF	TGTGCCAGCAGTCAACTAGCTGGCCAAGAGACCCAGTACTTC
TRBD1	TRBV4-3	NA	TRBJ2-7	CASSQGTGSSYEQYF	TGCGCCAGCAGCCAAGGGACAGGGAGCTCCTACGAGCAGTACTTC
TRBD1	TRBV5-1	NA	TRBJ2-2	CASSLDRGAGELFF	TGCGCCAGCAGCTTGGACAGGGGCGCCGGGGAGCTGTTTTTT
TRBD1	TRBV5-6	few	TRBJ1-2	CASSLFGTGVDYGYTF	TGTGCCAGCAGCTTGTTTGGGACAGGGGTCGACTATGGCTACACCTTC
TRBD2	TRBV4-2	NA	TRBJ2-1	CASSPLTRTSGRSIEQFF	TGTGCCAGCAGCCCGCTGACTAGGACTAGCGGGAGGTCTATTGAGCAGTTCTTC
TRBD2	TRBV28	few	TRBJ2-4	CATLSITSGSGNIQYF	TGTGCCACGCTTAGCATAACTAGCGGGAGTGGGAACATTCAGTACTTC
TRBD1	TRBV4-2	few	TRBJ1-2	CASSQGRQGFGYTF	TGTGCCAGCAGCCAAGGTCGACAGGGTTTTGGCTACACCTTC
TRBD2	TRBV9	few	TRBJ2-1	CASSVRGLAEISEQFF	TGTGCCAGCAGCGTGCGAGGACTAGCGGAGATCAGTGAGCAGTTCTTC
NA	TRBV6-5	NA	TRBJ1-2	CASSSGANLYGYTF	TGTGCCAGCAGTTCAGGGGCCAACCTCTATGGCTACACCTTC
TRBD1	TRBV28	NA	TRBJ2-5	CASSPGTGVIYQETQYF	TGTGCCAGCAGTCCCGGTACAGGGGTAATCTACCAAGAGACCCAGTACTTC
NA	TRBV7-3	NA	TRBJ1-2	CASSPTPANYGYTF	TGTGCCAGCAGCCCCACACCTGCTAACTATGGCTACACCTTC
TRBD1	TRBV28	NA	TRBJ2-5	CASSTTRTGGGETQYF	TGTGCCAGCAGTACAACTAGGACAGGGGGCGGTGAGACCCAGTACTTC
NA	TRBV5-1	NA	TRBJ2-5	CASSSRTGETQYF	TGCGCCAGCAGCTCCCGAACAGGGGAGACCCAGTACTTC
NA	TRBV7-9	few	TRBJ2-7	CASSLSPGEQYF	TGTGCCAGCAGCCTCTCCCCGGGTGAGCAGTACTTC
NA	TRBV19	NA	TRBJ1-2	CATTRDTPYGYTF	TGTGCCACCACCCGGGATACCCCCTATGGCTACACCTTC
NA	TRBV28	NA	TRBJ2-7	CASRGLGSDYEQYF	TGTGCCAGCAGGGGGCTAGGATCGGATTACGAGCAGTACTTC
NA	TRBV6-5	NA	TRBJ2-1	CASSYSYQYNEQFF	TGTGCCAGCAGTTACAGTTATCAGTACAATGAGCAGTTCTTC
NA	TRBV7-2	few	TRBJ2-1	CASSPISRGWGDEQFF	TGTGCCAGCAGCCCTATAAGTCGGGGTTGGGGGGATGAGCAGTTCTTC
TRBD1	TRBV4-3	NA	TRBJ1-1	CASSQDWTGNTEAFF	TGCGCCAGCAGCCAAGATTGGACAGGGAACACTGAAGCTTTCTTT
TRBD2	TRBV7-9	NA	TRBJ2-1	CASSLVGGRANEQFF	TGTGCCAGCAGCTTAGTGGGCGGGAGGGCCAATGAGCAGTTCTTC